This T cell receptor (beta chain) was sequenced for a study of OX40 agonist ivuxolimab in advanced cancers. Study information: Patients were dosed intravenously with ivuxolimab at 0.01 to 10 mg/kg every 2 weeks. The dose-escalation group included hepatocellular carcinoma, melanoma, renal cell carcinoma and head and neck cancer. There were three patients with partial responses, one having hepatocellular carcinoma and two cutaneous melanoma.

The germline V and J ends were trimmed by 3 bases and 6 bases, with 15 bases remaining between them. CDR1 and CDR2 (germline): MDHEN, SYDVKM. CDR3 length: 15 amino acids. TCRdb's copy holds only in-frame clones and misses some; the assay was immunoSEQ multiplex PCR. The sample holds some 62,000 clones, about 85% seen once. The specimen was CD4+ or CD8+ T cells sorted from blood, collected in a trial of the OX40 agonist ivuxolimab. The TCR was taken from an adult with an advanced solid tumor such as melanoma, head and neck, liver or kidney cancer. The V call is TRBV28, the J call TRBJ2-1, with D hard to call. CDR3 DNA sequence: TGTGCCAGCAGTTTCTCCGGCGGCCCCACCAATGAGCAGTTCTTC. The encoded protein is CASSFSGGPTNEQFF.